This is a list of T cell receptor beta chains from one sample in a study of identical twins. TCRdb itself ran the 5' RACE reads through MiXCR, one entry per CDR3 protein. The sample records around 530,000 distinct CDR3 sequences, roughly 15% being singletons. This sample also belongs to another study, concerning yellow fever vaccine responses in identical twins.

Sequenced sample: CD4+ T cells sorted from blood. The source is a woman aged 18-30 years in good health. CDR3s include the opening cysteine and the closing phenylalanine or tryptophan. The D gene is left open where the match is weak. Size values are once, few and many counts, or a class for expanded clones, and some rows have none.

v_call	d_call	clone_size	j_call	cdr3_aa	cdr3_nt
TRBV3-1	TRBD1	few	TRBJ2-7	CASSQAADRDYEQYF	TGTGCCAGCAGCCAAGCCGCCGACAGGGACTACGAGCAGTACTTC
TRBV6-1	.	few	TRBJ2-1	CASSVYPSYNEQFF	TGTGCCAGCAGTGTTTACCCATCCTACAATGAGCAGTTCTTC
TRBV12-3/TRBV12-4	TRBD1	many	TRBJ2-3	CASSDRGPDTQYF	TGTGCCAGCAGTGACAGGGGCCCAGATACGCAGTATTTT
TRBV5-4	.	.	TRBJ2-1	CASSAGTPGHNEQFF	TGTGCCAGCAGCGCCGGGACACCTGGTCACAATGAGCAGTTCTTC
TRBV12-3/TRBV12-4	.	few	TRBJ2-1	CASSSGGLGNEQFF	TGTGCCAGCAGTTCCGGGGGCCTAGGGAATGAGCAGTTCTTC
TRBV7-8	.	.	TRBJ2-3	CASSSPRAADTQYF	TGTGCCAGCAGCTCGCCCAGGGCTGCAGATACGCAGTATTTT
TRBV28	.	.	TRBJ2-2	CASRHPWVKGPKGTGELFF	TGTGCCAGCCGACACCCGTGGGTAAAGGGTCCTAAGGGGACCGGGGAGCTGTTTTTT
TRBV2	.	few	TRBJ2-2	CAARVENTGELFF	TGTGCCGCTCGGGTGGAGAACACCGGGGAGCTGTTTTTT
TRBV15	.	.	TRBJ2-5	CATSTHSGTQETQYF	TGTGCCACCAGCACTCACTCCGGGACGCAAGAGACCCAGTACTTC
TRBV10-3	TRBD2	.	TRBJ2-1	CAISLSRGEREGNEQFF	TGTGCCATCAGCCTCAGCCGGGGAGAGCGGGAGGGTAATGAGCAGTTCTTC
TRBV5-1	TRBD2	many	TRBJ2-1	CASSSPGLANNNEQFF	TGCGCCAGCAGCTCCCCGGGACTAGCGAACAACAATGAGCAGTTCTTC